A selection of T cell receptor beta chains follows, all from one sample in a study of PD-L1 blockade in urothelial cancer. Produced via immunoSEQ multiplex PCR; TCRdb's table is partial and in-frame only. The repertoire includes under 40,000 clones, more than 65% of them detected once, and less than 40% sits in the top ten. Sequencing was performed on PBMCs, taken around atezolizumab (anti-PD-L1) treatment. These receptors were collected from a man in his 60s with urothelial cancer. Each CDR3 is given with its conserved first and last residue. D genes are given only for firm matches.

j_call v_call d_call cdr3_aa cdr3_nt
TRBJ2-7 TRBV7-2 NA CASSNGFGTSYEQYF TGTGCCAGCAGCAACGGGTTTGGCACCTCCTACGAGCAGTACTTC
TRBJ2-3 TRBV11-2 NA CASSLDGGNTDTQYF TGTGCCAGCAGCTTAGACGGCGGCAACACAGATACGCAGTATTTT
TRBJ2-1 TRBV7-2 TRBD2 CASSLATSGRPNEQFF TGTGCCAGCAGCTTGGCGACTAGCGGGAGGCCCAATGAGCAGTTCTTC
TRBJ2-1 TRBV19 NA CASSPSGRGNEQFF TGTGCCAGTAGTCCGTCAGGCCGTGGCAATGAGCAGTTCTTC
TRBJ2-1 TRBV27 NA CASSPIDYYNEQFF TGTGCCAGCAGTCCAATCGACTACTACAATGAGCAGTTCTTC
TRBJ2-7 TRBV5-1 NA CASSLVAGSIYEQYF TGCGCCAGCAGCTTGGTGGCAGGTAGTATCTACGAGCAGTACTTC
TRBJ2-5 TRBV27 TRBD2 CASKAGVTLWGLTGVTQYF TGTGCCAGCAAAGCTGGTGTAACATTGTGGGGACTAACCGGTGTGACCCAGTACTTC
TRBJ1-5 TRBV6-1 NA CASSEVNQGGRNQPQHF TGTGCCAGCAGTGAAGTTAATCAGGGCGGCCGTAATCAGCCCCAGCATTTT
TRBJ2-1 TRBV14 TRBD2 CASSQDPSGRAGQFF TGTGCCAGCAGCCAAGATCCAAGCGGGAGGGCCGGGCAGTTCTTC
TRBJ2-7 TRBV19 TRBD1 CASTDRGKGSREQYF TGTGCCAGTACCGACAGGGGGAAAGGCTCTCGCGAGCAGTACTTC
TRBJ2-3 TRBV7-9 TRBD1 CASSPGTGKTDTQYF TGTGCCAGCAGCCCCGGGACAGGGAAAACAGATACGCAGTATTTT
TRBJ1-6 TRBV7-6 NA CASSAVEASPLHF TGTGCCAGCAGCGCGGTAGAGGCTTCACCCCTCCACTTT
TRBJ1-4 TRBV19 NA CASSTAGAANEKLFF TGTGCCAGTAGCACCGCGGGGGCAGCTAATGAAAAACTGTTTTTT